Below, 21 T cell receptor beta chains from the same sample are listed, as sequenced in a study of a mutant IDH1 vaccine in newly diagnosed glioma. These TCRs are of unknown antigen specificity. Clones were read by immunoSEQ multiplex PCR, and TCRdb kept only the in-frame ones, dropping some. In the table there are about 60,000 clones, 85% to 90% of which are singletons. Indicated time point: week 35, safety follow-up. Vaccine doses each comprised 300 ug of mutant IDH1 20-mer peptide, with topical imiquimod. The material sequenced was PBMCs, taken from a glioma patient whose treatment included an IDH1 peptide vaccine. These TCRs come from a man in his forties with glioma.

The chain employs TRBV7-9 and TRBJ2-5; perhaps TRBD2 as D (5 bases). V shed 5 bases and J shed 5 bases, with 21 bases lying between them. The germline V gene encodes CDR1 SEHNR and CDR2 FQNEAQ (reference sequence). CDR3 length: 16 residues. The CDR3 sequence: CASSPHYSMEEETQYF. The DNA of the CDR3 is TGTGCCAGCAGCCCCCATTATTCTATGGAGGAGGAGACCCAGTACTTC.

The chain has TRBV5-4 and TRBJ2-5; tentatively, D is TRBD2 (6 bases). CDR3 length: 13 residues. Germline lookup yields CDR1 SGHNT and CDR2 YYREEE (reference sequence). V was trimmed by 0 bases and J by 5 bases, leaving 8 bases between them. The CDR3 reads CASSLVGRETQYF. DNA of the CDR3: TGTGCCAGCAGCTTGGTAGGGAGGGAGACCCAGTACTTC.

V and J are TRBV20-1 and TRBJ1-2; no definite D call. Germline CDR1 reads DFQATT; CDR2 reads SNEGSKA (reference sequence). Trimming removed 6 bases at V and 3 bases at J, with 8 bases between. This CDR3 is built from 11 residues. This CDR3 reads CSALMDYGYTF. The CDR3 region has the DNA TGCAGTGCCCTCATGGACTATGGCTACACCTTC.

This clone was detected only a few times. The V call is TRBV14, the J call TRBJ2-7, with D perhaps being TRBD1 or TRBD2 (6 bases each). Trimming cost V 1 base and J 6 bases, with 13 bases left between them. This CDR3 spans 14 amino acids. Germline lookup yields CDR1 SGHDN and CDR2 FVKESK. CDR3 protein: CASSQGGTISEQYF. The DNA of the CDR3 is TGTGCCAGCAGCCAAGGCGGGACAATCAGCGAGCAGTACTTC. Based on the CDR3 plus reference TRBV14 and TRBJ2-7, the full variable domain is EAGVTQFPSHSVIEKGQTVTLRCDPISGHDNLYWYRRVMGKEIKFLLHFVKESKQDESGMPNNRFLAERTGGTYSTLKVQPAELEDSGVYFCASSQGGTISEQYFGPGTRLTVT.

The chain carries TRBV5-1 and TRBJ2-7; D assignment may be TRBD1 or TRBD2 (5 bases each). CDR3 length equals 12 residues. The germline V gene encodes CDR1 SGHRS and CDR2 YFSETQ. V lost 0 bases to trimming and J lost 5 bases, with 6 bases between them. The CDR3 coding sequence is TGCGCCAGCAGCTTGGGAGGGGACGAGCAGTACTTC. This gives the protein CASSLGGDEQYF. Full variable domain (rest looked up from reference TRBV5-1 and TRBJ2-7): KAGVTQTPRYLIKTRGQQVTLSCSPISGHRSVSWYQQTPGQGLQFLFEYFSETQRNKGNFPGRFSGRQFSNSRSEMNVSTLELGDSALYLCASSLGGDEQYFGPGTRLTVT.

The chain combines TRBV7-9 with TRBJ2-2; D uncertain. Trimming cost V 3 bases and J 4 bases, with 9 bases left between them. CDR3 length equals 14 residues. Germline V gene sequence: CDR1 SEHNR, CDR2 FQNEAQ (reference sequence). This CDR3 is CASSFVVGTGELFF. In nucleotides, the CDR3 is TGTGCCAGCAGCTTTGTAGTCGGCACCGGGGAGCTGTTTTTT.

The sample holds one count of this clone. The chain combines TRBV6-5 with TRBJ1-2, with TRBD1 matching 8 bases. Germline loops: CDR1 MNHEY, CDR2 SVGAGI. The ends lost 2 bases at V and 4 bases at J; junction bases unmatched: 6. This CDR3 has 15 amino acids. The CDR3 loop is CASSYRTGGPYGYTF. In nucleotides, the CDR3 is TGTGCCAGCAGTTACCGAACAGGGGGGCCCTATGGCTACACCTTC.

The chain recombines TRBV2 with TRBJ1-5; no definite D call. Germline loops: CDR1 SNHLY, CDR2 FYNNEI. There are 13 residues in the CDR3. The ends were cut back, 11 bases at V and 0 bases at J, with 11 bases in the middle. The CDR3 bases are TGTGCCGGAATGATAGATAGCAATCAGCCCCAGCATTTT. Protein: CAGMIDSNQPQHF.

The chain has TRBV5-5 and TRBJ2-1, with 7 bases lining up with TRBD2. The CDR3 is 15 amino acids. Germline-derived CDR1 and CDR2 are SGHKS and YYEKEE (reference sequence). J lost 4 bases, V lost 1 base, and 5 bases had no gene match. CDR3 nucleotide sequence: TGTGCCAGCAGCTTGCAAAGGGAGGGGTACAATGAGCAGTTCTTC. Its translation is CASSLQREGYNEQFF.

This rearrangement joins TRBV7-2 to TRBJ2-7; 9 nucleotides match TRBD2. V shed 7 bases, J shed 6 bases, and the junction held 16 bases outside the gene matches. This CDR3 region has 16 residues. Germline V lookup: CDR1 SGHTA, CDR2 FQGNSA. CDR3 loop: CASTPGGGTSTREQYF. The CDR3 nucleotides read TGTGCCAGCACCCCGGGCGGTGGGACTAGCACTCGCGAGCAGTACTTC.

This chain connects TRBV18 to TRBJ1-4, with TRBD1 identical over 9 bases. The CDR3 loop spans 15 amino acids. Germline V lookup: CDR1 KGHSH, CDR2 LQKENI. The junction had 2 bases not matched to a gene; V was cut back by 6 bases and J by 0 bases. CDR3 loop: CASSGDRATNEKLFF. The CDR3 nucleotides read TGTGCCAGCTCGGGGGACAGGGCAACTAATGAAAAACTGTTTTTT. Full variable domain (remainder filled in from reference TRBV18 and TRBJ1-4): NAGVMQNPRHLVRRRGQEARLRCSPMKGHSHVYWYRQLPEEGLKFMVYLQKENIIDESGMPKERFSAEFPKEGPSILRIQQVVRGDSAAYFCASSGDRATNEKLFFGSGTQLSVL.

This chain uses TRBV4-1 with TRBJ2-1; D not certain. There are 14 residues in the CDR3. Germline CDR1 is MGHRA and CDR2 is YSYEKL. V lost 3 bases, J lost 9 bases, and 15 bases lay in between. CDR3: CASSHFRQVSEQFF. The CDR3 DNA reads as TGCGCCAGCAGCCACTTCAGGCAAGTTAGTGAGCAGTTCTTC.

The chain has TRBV9 and TRBJ2-7, with D tentatively TRBD1 (5 bases). The V gene's germline CDR1 is SGDLS and CDR2 YYNGEE. The CDR3 consists of 14 residues. Between the trimmed V and J ends, which lost 3 bases and 2 bases, there was a span of 12 bases. CDR3 protein: CASSARQRPYEQYF. DNA for the CDR3: TGTGCCAGCAGCGCGCGACAGAGGCCCTACGAGCAGTACTTC.

This sequence joins TRBV6-1 and TRBJ1-2; TRBD1 matches 8 bases. Losses at the gene ends were 4 bases for V and 1 base for J; bases not matched to a gene: 2. There are 14 residues in the CDR3. Per the germline V gene, CDR1 is MNHNS and CDR2 is SASEGT. CDR3 DNA sequence: TGTGCCAGCAGTGGGGGGACAGGTAACTATGGCTACACCTTC. It codes for CASSGGTGNYGYTF.

This chain uses TRBV7-9 with TRBJ2-6; D not resolved. Germline V CDR1 and CDR2: SEHNR, FQNEAQ (reference sequence). The CDR3 spans 16 residues. The V end lost 2 bases, the J end lost 1 base, and 9 bases lay between the germline ends. CDR3 DNA sequence: TGTGCCAGCAGCTTAATCGATAGTTCTGGGGCCAACGTCCTGACTTTC. Its translation: CASSLIDSSGANVLTF. The variable domain in full, with the rest retrieved from reference TRBV7-9 and TRBJ2-6, is DTGVSQNPRHKITKRGQNVTFRCDPISEHNRLYWYRQTLGQGPEFLTYFQNEAQLEKSRLLSDRFSAERPKGSFSTLEIQRTEQGDSAMYLCASSLIDSSGANVLTFGAGSRLTVL.

The CDR3 loop is CASSGTTGTRTEAFF. The CDR3 bases are TGTGCCAGCAGCGGGACGACAGGGACTCGGACTGAAGCTTTCTTT. The chain couples TRBV5-6 to TRBJ1-1, with 7 bases aligning to TRBD1. Germline trimming cut 4 bases from V and 5 bases from J; bases unmatched to any gene: 11. The length of the CDR3 is 15 residues. Germline V lookup: CDR1 SGHDT, CDR2 YYEEEE.

This clone has only one observation. The J gene is TRBJ2-1, the V gene TRBV4-3, with a tentative D call TRBD2 (6 bases). Between the trimmed V and J ends, which lost 0 bases and 0 bases, there was a span of 12 bases. Germline V CDR1 and CDR2: LGHNA, YSLEER. The CDR3 extends over 17 amino acids. CDR3 nucleotide sequence: TGCGCCAGCAGCCAAGATCGGGTTAGCGGCTCCTACAATGAGCAGTTCTTC. It translates to CASSQDRVSGSYNEQFF.

On this clone itself: A read error may produce the germline difference seen at one junction end. The chain links TRBV7-7 to TRBJ1-4; D unclear. The germline V gene encodes CDR1 SSHAT and CDR2 FNYEAQ (reference sequence). The length of the CDR3 is 14 residues. The CDR3 protein is CASSPAGRNEKLFF. The CDR3 nucleotides are TGTGCTAGCAGCCCGGCCGGACGGAATGAAAAACTGTTTTTT.

CDR3 in amino acids: CASSVQGAQGYTF. As DNA, the CDR3 is TGTGCCAGTAGTGTACAGGGGGCGCAGGGCTACACCTTC. The V gene is TRBV19, the J gene TRBJ1-2; the match to TRBD1 covers 9 bases. Per germline, CDR1 LNHDA and CDR2 SQIVND (reference sequence). The CDR3 sequence is 13 residues long. The V gene end was trimmed by 5 bases and the J gene end by 8 bases; junction bases not matched to a gene: 6.

The chain combines TRBV27 with TRBJ2-6; D perhaps matches TRBD2 (5 bases). This CDR3 is 15 amino acids long. Trimming cost V 4 bases and J 4 bases, with 11 bases left between them. Germline assignment: CDR1 MNHEY and CDR2 SMNVEV (reference sequence). CDR3 sequence reads: CASSYTGVGANVLTF. In DNA form, the CDR3 reads TGTGCCAGCAGTTATACCGGGGTCGGGGCCAACGTCCTGACTTTC.

CDR3 loop: CASRTSGSYEQYF. CDR3 DNA sequence: TGTGCCAGCAGGACTAGCGGTTCCTACGAGCAGTACTTC. The chain joins TRBV2 to TRBJ2-7; 9 bases agree with TRBD2. CDR3 length equals 13 residues. The V gene end was trimmed by 6 bases and the J gene end by 1 base; junction bases not matched to a gene: 1. Germline assignment: CDR1 SNHLY and CDR2 FYNNEI.